These T cell receptor beta chains were read from a single sample in a study of T cells in localized non-small cell lung cancer. The table came from immunoSEQ multiplex PCR; TCRdb's copy has only in-frame clones and leaves some out. This sample yields roughly 1,000 clones, of which about 38% are seen a single time; approximately 15% belongs to the top ten. Sequences were derived from normal lung tissue next to the tumor, sampled before any cancer treatment. These receptors were taken from a woman aged 35 to 70 with stage II squamous cell lung carcinoma. Both conserved end residues are part of each CDR3. Each record gives: clone size, V gene, D gene, J gene, CDR3 DNA, CDR3 protein. A D gene is named only where the DNA matches it firmly. Where a row states a size, it is once, few, many or the class of an expanded clone; other rows omit it.

abundance: medium-sized
v_gene: TRBV11-3
d_gene: TRBD2
j_gene: TRBJ2-3
CDR3nt: TGTGCCAGCAGCACCACGGGACTAGCGGGAGCAGATACGCAGTATTTT
CDR3aa: CASSTTGLAGADTQYF

abundance: NA
v_gene: TRBV4-1
d_gene: TRBD1
j_gene: TRBJ1-1
CDR3nt: TGCGCCAGCAGCCGCCCACAGGGGGGGGACGAAGCTTTCTTT
CDR3aa: CASSRPQGGDEAFF

abundance: NA
v_gene: TRBV6-8
d_gene: TRBD1
j_gene: TRBJ1-1
CDR3nt: TGTGCCAGCAGCGAGACAGGGTCTGTGGAAACTGAAGCTTTCTTT
CDR3aa: CASSETGSVETEAFF

abundance: NA
v_gene: TRBV18
d_gene: TRBD2
j_gene: TRBJ2-1
CDR3nt: TGTGCCAGCTCACCGGGATTCGACGGGGGGGATGAGCAGTTCTTC
CDR3aa: CASSPGFDGGDEQFF

abundance: NA
v_gene: TRBV9
d_gene: NA
j_gene: TRBJ1-1
CDR3nt: TGTGCCAGCAGCGTATCCGGGGGCAGAAACACTGAAGCTTTCTTT
CDR3aa: CASSVSGGRNTEAFF

abundance: few
v_gene: TRBV23-1
d_gene: NA
j_gene: TRBJ1-4
CDR3nt: TGCGCCAGCAGCCAAGATGTAGCACATGAAAAACTGTTTTTT
CDR3aa: CASSQDVAHEKLFF

abundance: NA
v_gene: TRBV9
d_gene: NA
j_gene: TRBJ1-1
CDR3nt: TGTGCCAGCAGCTGGACAGAGAACACTGAAGCTTTCTTT
CDR3aa: CASSWTENTEAFF

abundance: NA
v_gene: TRBV28
d_gene: NA
j_gene: TRBJ1-1
CDR3nt: TGTGCCAGCAGGAAGTCCGGGACGCACACTGAAGCTTTCTTT
CDR3aa: CASRKSGTHTEAFF

abundance: NA
v_gene: TRBV18
d_gene: NA
j_gene: TRBJ1-1
CDR3nt: TGTGCCAGCTCACCACAGGAAGGCCTCAATGAAGCTTTCTTT
CDR3aa: CASSPQEGLNEAFF

abundance: NA
v_gene: TRBV19
d_gene: TRBD1
j_gene: TRBJ1-5
CDR3nt: TGTGCCAGTAGTCGAGCGGGACAGGGCACCCTCAATCAGCCCCAGCATTTT
CDR3aa: CASSRAGQGTLNQPQHF

abundance: few
v_gene: TRBV28
d_gene: NA
j_gene: TRBJ2-1
CDR3nt: TGTGCCAGCAGTACAGAAAAGGGATCGTGGGGTGAGCAGTTCTTC
CDR3aa: CASSTEKGSWGEQFF

abundance: NA
v_gene: TRBV18
d_gene: NA
j_gene: TRBJ2-5
CDR3nt: TGTGCCAGCTCACCCACGAGGGAACAGACCCAGTACTTC
CDR3aa: CASSPTREQTQYF

abundance: few
v_gene: TRBV6-8
d_gene: TRBD1
j_gene: TRBJ1-1
CDR3nt: TGTGCCAGCAACCCGACAGGGGGCCTTAACACTGAAGCTTTCTTT
CDR3aa: CASNPTGGLNTEAFF

abundance: medium-sized
v_gene: TRBV6-8
d_gene: TRBD1
j_gene: TRBJ2-7
CDR3nt: TGTGCCAGCAGTGACAGGGGCAGGCGCGAGCAGTACTTC
CDR3aa: CASSDRGRREQYF

abundance: few
v_gene: TRBV11-3
d_gene: TRBD1
j_gene: TRBJ1-2
CDR3nt: TGTGCCAGCAGCCTTCGACAGGGCCTCAACTATGGCTACACCTTC
CDR3aa: CASSLRQGLNYGYTF

abundance: NA
v_gene: TRBV11-3
d_gene: TRBD1
j_gene: TRBJ1-1
CDR3nt: TGTGCCAGCAACCCGGGACAGGGGGAGGGTGAAGCTTTCTTT
CDR3aa: CASNPGQGEGEAFF

abundance: few
v_gene: TRBV25-1
d_gene: NA
j_gene: TRBJ2-2
CDR3nt: TGTGCCAGCAGGGACGACACCGGGGAGCTGTTTTTT
CDR3aa: CASRDDTGELFF